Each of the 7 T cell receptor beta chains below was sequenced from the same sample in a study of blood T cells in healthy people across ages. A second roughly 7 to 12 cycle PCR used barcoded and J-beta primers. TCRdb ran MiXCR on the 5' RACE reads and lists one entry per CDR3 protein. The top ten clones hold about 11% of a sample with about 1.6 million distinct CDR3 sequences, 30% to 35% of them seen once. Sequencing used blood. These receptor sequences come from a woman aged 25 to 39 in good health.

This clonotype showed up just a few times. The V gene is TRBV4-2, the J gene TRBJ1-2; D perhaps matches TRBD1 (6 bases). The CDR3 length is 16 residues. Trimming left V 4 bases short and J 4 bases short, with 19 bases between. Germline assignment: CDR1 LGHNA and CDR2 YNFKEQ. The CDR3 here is CASSPGGGGTVYGYTF. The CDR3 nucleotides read TGTGCCAGCAGCCCGGGAGGGGGGGGAACTGTCTATGGCTACACCTTC.

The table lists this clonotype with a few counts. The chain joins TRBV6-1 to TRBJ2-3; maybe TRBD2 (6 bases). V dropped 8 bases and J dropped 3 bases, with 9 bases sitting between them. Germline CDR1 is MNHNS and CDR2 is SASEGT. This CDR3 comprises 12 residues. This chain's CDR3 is CASGGATDTQYF. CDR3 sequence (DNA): TGTGCCAGCGGAGGGGCTACAGATACGCAGTATTTT.

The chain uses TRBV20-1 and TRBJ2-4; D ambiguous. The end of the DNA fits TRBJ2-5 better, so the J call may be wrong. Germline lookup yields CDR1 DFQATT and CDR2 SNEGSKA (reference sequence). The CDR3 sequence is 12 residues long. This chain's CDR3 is CSARGYPETQYF. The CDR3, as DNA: TGCAGTGCTAGAGGTTACCCAGAGACCCAGTACTTC.

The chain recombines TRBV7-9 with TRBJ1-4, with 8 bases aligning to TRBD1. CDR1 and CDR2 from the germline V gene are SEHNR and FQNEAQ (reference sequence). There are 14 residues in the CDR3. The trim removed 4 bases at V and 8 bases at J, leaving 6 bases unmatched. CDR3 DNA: TGTGCCAGCAGCTCCGGACAGGGTTGGGAAAAACTGTTTTTT. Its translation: CASSSGQGWEKLFF.

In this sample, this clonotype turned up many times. The CDR3 reads CASSTDRGYEQYF. CDR3 nucleotides: TGTGCCAGCAGCACTGACAGGGGCTACGAGCAGTACTTC. The chain is built from TRBV5-6 and TRBJ2-7; 8 nucleotides align to TRBD1. V gave up 4 bases and J gave up 3 bases; unmatched junction bases: 3. CDR3 length: 13 amino acids. The germline V gene has CDR1 SGHDT and CDR2 YYEEEE.

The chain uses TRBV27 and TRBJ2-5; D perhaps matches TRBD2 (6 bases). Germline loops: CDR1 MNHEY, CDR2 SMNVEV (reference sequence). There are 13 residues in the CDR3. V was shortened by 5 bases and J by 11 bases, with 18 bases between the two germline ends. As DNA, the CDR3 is TGTGCCAGCAGTCCCTACATTCCGGGGGAGCAGTACTTC. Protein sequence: CASSPYIPGEQYF.

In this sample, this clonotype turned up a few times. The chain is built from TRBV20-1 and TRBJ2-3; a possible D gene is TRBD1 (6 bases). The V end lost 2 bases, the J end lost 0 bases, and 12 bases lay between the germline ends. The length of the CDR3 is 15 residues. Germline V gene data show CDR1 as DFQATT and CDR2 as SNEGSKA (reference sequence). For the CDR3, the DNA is TGCAGTGCTAGATATGACAGGCCTAGCACAGATACGCAGTATTTT. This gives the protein CSARYDRPSTDTQYF.